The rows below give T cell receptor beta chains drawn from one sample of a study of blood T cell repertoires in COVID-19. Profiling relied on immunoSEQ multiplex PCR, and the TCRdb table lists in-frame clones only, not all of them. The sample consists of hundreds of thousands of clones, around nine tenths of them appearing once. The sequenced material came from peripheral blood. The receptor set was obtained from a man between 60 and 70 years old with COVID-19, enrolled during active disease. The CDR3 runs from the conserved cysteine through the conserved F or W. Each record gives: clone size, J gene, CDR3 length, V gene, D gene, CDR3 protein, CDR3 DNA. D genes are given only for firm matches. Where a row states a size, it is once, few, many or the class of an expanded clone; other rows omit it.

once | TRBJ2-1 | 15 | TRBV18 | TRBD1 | CASSLPGGSYNEQFF | TGTGCCAGCTCACTCCCAGGGGGCTCCTACAATGAGCAGTTCTTC
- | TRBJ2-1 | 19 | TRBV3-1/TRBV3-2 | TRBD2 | CASSRGLAGGLGSYNEQFF | TGTGCCAGCAGCCGCGGACTAGCGGGGGGGCTCGGCTCCTACAATGAGCAGTTCTTC
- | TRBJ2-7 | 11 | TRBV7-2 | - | CASSLYEEQYF | TGTGCCAGCAGCTTATATGAGGAGCAGTACTTC
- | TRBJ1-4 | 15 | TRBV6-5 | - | CASRQSRAPNEKLFF | TGTGCCAGCAGGCAAAGCAGGGCACCAAATGAAAAACTGTTTTTT
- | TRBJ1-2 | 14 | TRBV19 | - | CASSTGVMGYGYTF | TGTGCCAGTAGTACAGGGGTTATGGGGTATGGCTACACCTTC
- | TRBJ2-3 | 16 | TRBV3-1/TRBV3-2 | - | CASSQRRGSYTDTQYF | TGTGCCAGCAGCCAAAGGCGGGGTAGTTACACAGATACGCAGTATTTT
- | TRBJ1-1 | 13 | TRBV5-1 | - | CASSLMDRAEAFF | TGCGCCAGCAGCTTGATGGACAGAGCCGAAGCTTTCTTT
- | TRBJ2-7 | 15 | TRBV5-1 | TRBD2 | CASTAGGSSPYEQYF | TGCGCCAGCACCGCGGGGGGGAGCTCTCCCTACGAGCAGTACTTC
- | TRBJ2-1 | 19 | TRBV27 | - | CASSLALQRRGLRDNEQFF | TGTGCCAGCAGTTTAGCCCTGCAAAGGAGGGGGCTGAGGGACAATGAGCAGTTCTTC
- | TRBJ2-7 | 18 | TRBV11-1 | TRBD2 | CASSLAGGGLAGAREQYF | TGTGCCAGCAGCTTAGCCGGAGGTGGACTAGCGGGAGCGCGTGAGCAGTACTTC
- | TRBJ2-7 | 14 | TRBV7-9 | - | CASRSTGTEGEQYF | TGTGCCAGCAGATCCACCGGGACGGAGGGCGAGCAGTACTTC
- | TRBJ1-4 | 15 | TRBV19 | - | CASSIGRSFNEKLFF | TGTGCCAGTAGTATCGGGAGGTCCTTTAATGAAAAACTGTTTTTT
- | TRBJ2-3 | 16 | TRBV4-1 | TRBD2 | CASSQPLTGTSSTQYF | TGCGCCAGCAGCCAGCCACTAACCGGGACTAGCAGTACGCAGTATTTT
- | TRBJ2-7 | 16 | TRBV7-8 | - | CASSLMTGRKSDEQYF | TGTGCCAGCAGCCTAATGACAGGACGGAAATCCGACGAGCAGTACTTC
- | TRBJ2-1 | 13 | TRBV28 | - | CASSLWEGNEQFF | TGTGCCAGCAGTTTATGGGAGGGCAATGAGCAGTTCTTC
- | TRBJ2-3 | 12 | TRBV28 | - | CASSIWRTTQYF | TGTGCCAGCAGTATTTGGAGGACGACGCAGTATTTT
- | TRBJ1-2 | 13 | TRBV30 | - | CAWSVKGNYGYTF | TGTGCCTGGAGTGTTAAGGGGAACTATGGCTACACCTTC
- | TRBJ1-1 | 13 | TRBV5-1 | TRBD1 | CASGRDRNTEAFF | TGCGCCAGCGGACGGGACAGGAACACTGAAGCTTTCTTT
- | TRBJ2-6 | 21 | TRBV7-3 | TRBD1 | CASSFTIVPGTGGSGANVLTF | TGTGCCAGCAGCTTCACCATAGTACCCGGGACAGGGGGGTCTGGGGCCAACGTCCTGACTTTC
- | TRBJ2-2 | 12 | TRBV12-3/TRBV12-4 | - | CASSQRTGELFF | TGTGCCAGCAGTCAGAGGACCGGGGAGCTGTTTTTT
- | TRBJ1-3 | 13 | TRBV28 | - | CASQGQPGNTIYF | TGTGCCAGTCAGGGACAACCTGGAAACACCATATATTTT
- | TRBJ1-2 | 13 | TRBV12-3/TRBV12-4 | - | CASNQQINYGYTF | TGTGCCAGCAACCAACAGATAAATTATGGCTACACCTTC
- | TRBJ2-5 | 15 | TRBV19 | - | CASSNLPQGGETQYF | TGTGCCAGTAGTAATTTACCCCAGGGGGGAGAGACCCAGTACTTC
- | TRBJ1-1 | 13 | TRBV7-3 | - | CASSLNGAGEAFF | TGTGCCAGCAGCTTAAATGGGGCAGGTGAAGCTTTCTTT
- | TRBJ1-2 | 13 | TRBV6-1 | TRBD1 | CASSLGTAYGYTF | TGTGCCAGCAGTCTCGGGACAGCGTATGGCTACACCTTC
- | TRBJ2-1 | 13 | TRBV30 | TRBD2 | CAWSVGLVNEQFF | TGTGCCTGGAGTGTGGGACTAGTTAATGAGCAGTTCTTC
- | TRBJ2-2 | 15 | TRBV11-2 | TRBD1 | CASSLVRGPTGELFF | TGTGCCAGCAGCTTAGTGAGGGGGCCCACCGGGGAGCTGTTTTTT
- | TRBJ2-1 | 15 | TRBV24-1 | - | CATSDTRGAGNEQFF | TGTGCCACCAGTGATACCAGGGGGGCTGGCAATGAGCAGTTCTTC
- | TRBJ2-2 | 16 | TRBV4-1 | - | CASSLPGGRDTGELFF | TGCGCCAGCAGCCTACCAGGGGGGCGGGACACCGGGGAGCTGTTTTTT
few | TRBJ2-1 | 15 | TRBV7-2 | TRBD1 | CASSFRDRGVNEQFF | TGTGCCAGCAGCTTCCGGGACAGGGGGGTGAATGAGCAGTTCTTC
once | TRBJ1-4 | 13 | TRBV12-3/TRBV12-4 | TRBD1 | CASSWDSNEKLFF | TGTGCCAGCAGTTGGGACAGTAATGAAAAACTGTTTTTT
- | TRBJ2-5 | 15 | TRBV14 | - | CASSQNARFQETQYF | TGTGCCAGCAGCCAAAACGCGAGGTTCCAAGAGACCCAGTACTTC
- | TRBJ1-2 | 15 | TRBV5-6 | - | CASSSWGETNYGYTF | TGTGCCAGCAGCTCCTGGGGAGAAACTAACTATGGCTACACCTTC
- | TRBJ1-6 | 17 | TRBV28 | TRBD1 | CASSLVGGTTYNSPLHF | TGTGCCAGCAGTTTGGTAGGGGGCACGACCTATAATTCACCCCTCCACTTT
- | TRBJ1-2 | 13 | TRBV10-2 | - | CASDLNAGGGYTF | TGCGCCAGCGATCTGAATGCCGGGGGGGGCTACACCTTC
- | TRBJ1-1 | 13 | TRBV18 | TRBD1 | CASDRAPNTEAFF | TGTGCCAGCGACAGGGCACCGAACACTGAAGCTTTCTTT